A selection of T cell receptor beta chains follows, all from one sample in a study of cytomegalovirus exposure and HLA in healthy donors. Data came from immunoSEQ multiplex PCR; TCRdb stores just in-frame clones and leaves some out. The top ten clones hold under 6.5% of a sample with tens of thousands of clones, almost 75% of them seen once. The specimen sequenced was PBMCs. The origin of the receptors is a man over 45 in good health and CMV-seronegative. The CDR3 runs from the conserved cysteine through the conserved F or W. D genes are given only for firm matches. The size of a clone is reported for some rows only, either as once, few or many, or as a class for expanded clones.

d_call	j_call	clone_size	v_call	cdr3_aa	cdr3_nt
TRBD1	TRBJ1-6	few	TRBV5-1	CASSLGDSSYNSPLHF	TGCGCCAGCAGCTTGGGGGACAGCTCCTATAATTCACCCCTCCACTTT
TRBD1	TRBJ1-2	NA	TRBV18	CASSPADRGAYGYTF	TGTGCCAGCTCCCCGGCCGACAGGGGCGCCTATGGCTACACCTTC
TRBD2	TRBJ2-1	NA	TRBV2	CASRPAGAFDEQFF	TGTGCCAGCCGTCCAGCGGGGGCATTCGATGAGCAGTTCTTC
NA	TRBJ2-7	once	TRBV28	CASSPTQAYEQYF	TGTGCCAGCAGTCCGACACAAGCCTACGAGCAGTACTTC
TRBD1	TRBJ2-7	NA	TRBV30	CAWGATGDEQYF	TGTGCCTGGGGGGCGACAGGGGACGAGCAGTACTTC
NA	TRBJ1-1	NA	TRBV7-2	CASSLGTRGNTEAFF	TGTGCCAGCAGCTTAGGGACAAGAGGGAACACTGAAGCTTTCTTT
NA	TRBJ1-2	NA	TRBV4-2	CASSQDRRAEYYGYTF	TGTGCCAGCAGCCAAGATCGCAGGGCGGAGTACTATGGCTACACCTTC
NA	TRBJ1-2	once	TRBV7-9	CASSLGGGGSYGYTF	TGTGCCAGCAGCTTAGGCGGGGGCGGTAGCTATGGCTACACCTTC
NA	TRBJ2-5	NA	TRBV13	CASSLGWGGQGTQYF	TGTGCCAGCAGCTTAGGGTGGGGGGGACAAGGAACCCAGTACTTC
NA	TRBJ1-5	NA	TRBV6-4	CASSTTGGSGQPQHF	TGTGCCAGCAGTACGACGGGTGGCTCGGGTCAGCCCCAGCATTTT
NA	TRBJ2-4	NA	TRBV29-1	CSVGGDKNIQYF	TGCAGCGTGGGCGGGGACAAAAACATTCAGTACTTC
TRBD1	TRBJ1-2	NA	TRBV29-1	CSVDLKGQNYGYTF	TGCAGCGTTGATTTGAAGGGACAGAACTATGGCTACACCTTC
NA	TRBJ2-6	few	TRBV4-1	CASSSGRDSGANVLTF	TGCGCCAGCAGCTCAGGAAGAGACTCTGGGGCCAACGTCCTGACTTTC
NA	TRBJ1-2	NA	TRBV7-9	CASSSGLSNYGYTF	TGTGCCAGCAGCTCAGGACTGTCGAACTATGGCTACACCTTC
NA	TRBJ1-4	NA	TRBV13	CASSPLLGEKLFF	TGTGCCAGCAGCCCACTTCTCGGTGAAAAACTGTTTTTT
TRBD2	TRBJ2-1	NA	TRBV6-5	CASSYPPGLAGVEQFF	TGTGCCAGCAGTTACCCACCGGGACTAGCGGGAGTTGAGCAGTTCTTC
NA	TRBJ1-1	few	TRBV6-5	CASSYSGRGENTEAFF	TGTGCCAGCAGTTACTCAGGGAGGGGAGAAAACACTGAAGCTTTCTTT
NA	TRBJ1-2	NA	TRBV27	CARRGGQGTLDYGYTF	TGTGCCAGGCGGGGGGGTCAGGGGACTCTGGACTATGGCTACACCTTC
NA	TRBJ2-3	NA	TRBV5-6	CASSLKLSTDTQYF	TGTGCCAGCAGCTTGAAGCTCTCCACAGATACGCAGTATTTT
TRBD2	TRBJ2-5	once	TRBV7-9	CASRGGGVQETQYF	TGTGCCAGCAGGGGCGGGGGGGTCCAAGAGACCCAGTACTTC
NA	TRBJ2-7	few	TRBV6-1	CASSVGTTYEQYF	TGTGCCAGCAGTGTCGGGACAACCTACGAGCAGTACTTC
TRBD1	TRBJ1-4	NA	TRBV5-1	CASRDRGSANEKLFF	TGCGCCAGCAGGGACAGGGGTTCGGCTAATGAAAAACTGTTTTTT
TRBD2	TRBJ2-3	NA	TRBV11-2	CASSSYSGGAQYF	TGTGCCAGCAGCTCCTATAGCGGGGGGGCGCAGTATTTT